The rows below give T cell receptor beta chains drawn from one sample of a study of cytomegalovirus exposure and HLA in healthy donors. Repertoires were generated with immunoSEQ multiplex PCR, while TCRdb's copy carries only in-frame clones and drops some. The sample includes 65,000 or so clones, approximately 78% seen only once; the top ten take less than 3.5%. Input material: PBMCs. These receptors were taken from a girl between 10 and 17 years old in good health and CMV-seropositive. CDR3s include the opening cysteine and the closing phenylalanine or tryptophan. A D gene is named only where the DNA matches it firmly.

cdr3_length: 13
v_call: TRBV29-1
d_call: .
j_call: TRBJ2-4
cdr3_aa: CSVEGSRRDIQYF

cdr3_length: 13
v_call: TRBV6-1
d_call: TRBD1
j_call: TRBJ1-1
cdr3_aa: CASRADRDTEAFF

cdr3_length: 14
v_call: TRBV10-1
d_call: TRBD1
j_call: TRBJ1-2
cdr3_aa: CASSEDRTGRYYTF

cdr3_length: 13
v_call: TRBV19
d_call: .
j_call: TRBJ2-5
cdr3_aa: CASSIDSWGNLDF

cdr3_length: 15
v_call: TRBV14
d_call: TRBD1
j_call: TRBJ2-3
cdr3_aa: CASSLIGQGTDTQYF

cdr3_length: 12
v_call: TRBV10-3
d_call: TRBD1
j_call: TRBJ2-1
cdr3_aa: CATGQGVDEQFF

cdr3_length: 14
v_call: TRBV7-2
d_call: TRBD2
j_call: TRBJ2-1
cdr3_aa: CASSFQTSGGDQFF

cdr3_length: 13
v_call: TRBV4-3
d_call: .
j_call: TRBJ2-7
cdr3_aa: CASSQDTGFEQYF

cdr3_length: 14
v_call: TRBV28
d_call: .
j_call: TRBJ1-5
cdr3_aa: CASSPQRRAEPQHF

cdr3_length: 13
v_call: TRBV27
d_call: .
j_call: TRBJ2-5
cdr3_aa: CARAPWGRETQYF

cdr3_length: 13
v_call: TRBV19
d_call: .
j_call: TRBJ1-1
cdr3_aa: CASRARRGTEAFF

cdr3_length: 13
v_call: TRBV15
d_call: .
j_call: TRBJ1-1
cdr3_aa: CATSSGVNTEAFF

cdr3_length: 15
v_call: TRBV28
d_call: .
j_call: TRBJ2-5
cdr3_aa: CASSYLQGREETQYF

cdr3_length: 13
v_call: TRBV15
d_call: .
j_call: TRBJ1-2
cdr3_aa: CATGDIRGMGYTF

cdr3_length: 16
v_call: TRBV7-8
d_call: .
j_call: TRBJ2-7
cdr3_aa: CASSLWGRTTPTKQYF

cdr3_length: 17
v_call: TRBV4-1
d_call: TRBD1
j_call: TRBJ2-3
cdr3_aa: CASSQEGTGARTDTQYF

cdr3_length: 17
v_call: TRBV4-1
d_call: TRBD2
j_call: TRBJ2-7
cdr3_aa: CASSQVDLGLASHEQYF

cdr3_length: 14
v_call: TRBV19
d_call: TRBD2
j_call: TRBJ2-7
cdr3_aa: CASKRVAGGDEQYF

cdr3_length: 14
v_call: TRBV30
d_call: .
j_call: TRBJ1-5
cdr3_aa: CAWSVQVSNQPQHF

cdr3_length: 14
v_call: TRBV28
d_call: TRBD1
j_call: TRBJ1-4
cdr3_aa: CASRYTGGREKLFF

cdr3_length: 15
v_call: TRBV5-4
d_call: .
j_call: TRBJ1-2
cdr3_aa: CASSPSGGGTYGYTF

cdr3_length: 13
v_call: TRBV6-1
d_call: .
j_call: TRBJ2-7
cdr3_aa: CASSLSLEHEQYF

cdr3_length: 13
v_call: TRBV30
d_call: TRBD1
j_call: TRBJ1-1
cdr3_aa: CAWGVHGTGEAFF

cdr3_length: 19
v_call: TRBV9
d_call: TRBD2
j_call: TRBJ2-2
cdr3_aa: CASSFTGTSGRANTGELFF

cdr3_length: 15
v_call: TRBV4-3
d_call: TRBD1
j_call: TRBJ2-5
cdr3_aa: CASSRDTGDGETQYF

cdr3_length: 17
v_call: TRBV4-1
d_call: TRBD2
j_call: TRBJ2-5
cdr3_aa: CASSPRLSGGALETQYF

cdr3_length: 12
v_call: TRBV6-1
d_call: .
j_call: TRBJ1-3
cdr3_aa: CASRNTGNTIYF

cdr3_length: 15
v_call: TRBV7-2
d_call: .
j_call: TRBJ2-5
cdr3_aa: CASSLVGGSEETQYF

cdr3_length: 14
v_call: TRBV7-8
d_call: TRBD2
j_call: TRBJ2-7
cdr3_aa: CASSLNGGRAGQYF

cdr3_length: 11
v_call: TRBV20-1
d_call: .
j_call: TRBJ2-1
cdr3_aa: CSIAPNNEQFF

cdr3_length: 16
v_call: TRBV6-6
d_call: TRBD1
j_call: TRBJ2-2
cdr3_aa: CASSYSMGQGPGELFF

cdr3_length: 11
v_call: TRBV30
d_call: .
j_call: TRBJ1-2
cdr3_aa: CAWGQKVRYTF

cdr3_length: 15
v_call: TRBV5-1
d_call: TRBD2
j_call: TRBJ2-3
cdr3_aa: CASSGTSGVTDTQYF

cdr3_length: 13
v_call: TRBV30
d_call: .
j_call: TRBJ2-7
cdr3_aa: CAWGWGGNYEQYF

cdr3_length: 13
v_call: TRBV30
d_call: .
j_call: TRBJ1-5
cdr3_aa: CAWSHREGQPQHF

cdr3_length: 14
v_call: TRBV7-9
d_call: TRBD1
j_call: TRBJ1-1
cdr3_aa: CASSYTGDSTEAFF

cdr3_length: 13
v_call: TRBV29-1
d_call: TRBD2
j_call: TRBJ2-1
cdr3_aa: CSVDSGGYNEQFF